The 2 T cell receptor beta chains reported below all come from one sample, sequenced in a study of shared clonotypes between healthy human individuals (dated by TCRdb to the early 2020s). Receptors were amplified or captured by the immunoSEQ multiplex PCR assay. Entries here come from immuneACCESS through TCRdb and include only in-frame sequences with V and J called. Some clones fail to appear in such tables; in the studies checked, an unresolved V gene covers under half of the shortfall, and the cause of the remainder is unknown. Counted in this sample were about 680,000 clones; around 72% of them appeared once. The top ten clonotypes cover about 2% of the sample. Sequencing was done on a sample of memory CD4+ T cells sorted from blood. This sample's cell subset or site label indicates: CD45RA-negative fraction. The receptors shown here come from a woman aged 25 to 39 in good health.

The chain uses TRBV2 and TRBJ1-2; D may be TRBD1 (6 bases). The CDR3 is made up of 15 amino acids. Germline lookup yields CDR1 SNHLY and CDR2 FYNNEI. V lost 6 bases and J lost 2, with 16 bases in between. The CDR3 here is CASRNRAEGNYGYTF. The CDR3 bases are TGTGCCAGCAGGAACAGGGCAGAGGGAAACTATGGCTACACCTTC.

V is TRBV10-3 and J is TRBJ2-1; 7 nucleotides line up with TRBD2. Looked up from germline, CDR1 is ENHRY and CDR2 is SYGVKD. The CDR3 consists of 15 residues. J gave up 3 bases and V 2 bases, and 4 bases lay outside the gene matches. This CDR3 is CAISEGLAVYNEQFF. The CDR3 nucleotides are TGTGCCATCAGTGAGGGGCTAGCGGTCTACAATGAGCAGTTCTTC.